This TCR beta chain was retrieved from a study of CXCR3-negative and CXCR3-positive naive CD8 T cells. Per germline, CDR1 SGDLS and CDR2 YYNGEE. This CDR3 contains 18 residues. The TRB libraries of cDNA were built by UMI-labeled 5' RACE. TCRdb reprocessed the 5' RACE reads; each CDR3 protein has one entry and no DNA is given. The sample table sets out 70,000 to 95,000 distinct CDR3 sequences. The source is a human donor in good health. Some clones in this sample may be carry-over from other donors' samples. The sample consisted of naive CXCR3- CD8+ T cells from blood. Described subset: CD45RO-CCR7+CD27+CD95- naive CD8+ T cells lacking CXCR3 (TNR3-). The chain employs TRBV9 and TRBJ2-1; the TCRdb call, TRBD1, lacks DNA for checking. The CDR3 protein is CASSVGWSSGSHYNEQFF.